The 26 T cell receptor beta chains given below trace back to one sample, sequenced in a study of beta chain features in type 1 diabetes. Study observations and caveats: Researchers report that Type 1 diabetes patients had moderately but significantly shorter TCRB CDR3s across all four CD4+ subsets.

Of the isolated RNA, all was reverse transcribed, and so the sequenced material was expressed TCRB transcripts. Libraries were prepared by immunoSEQ multiplex PCR; TCRdb keeps only in-frame clonotypes and omits some of them. The sample holds around 100,000 clones, around 30% seen once. Their specific antigens are unknown. Sample: central memory CD4+ T cells from blood. These receptors were taken from a young woman with type 1 diabetes.

The V gene is TRBV5-1, the J gene TRBJ2-5, with D unclear. V lost 0 bases, J lost 2 bases, and 5 bases lay in between. The CDR3 is 13 amino acids. The germline V gene encodes CDR1 SGHRS and CDR2 YFSETQ. CDR3 amino acids: CASSLGSQETQYF. CDR3 DNA: TGCGCCAGCAGCTTGGGTAGTCAAGAGACCCAGTACTTC.

Regarding this clone: One end of the junction is discordant with germline, which a read error may explain. This chain links TRBV6-5 with TRBJ2-4, with D tentatively TRBD1 (6 bases). Germline assignment: CDR1 MNHEY and CDR2 SVGAGI. The CDR3 is 12 residues long. The CDR3 bases are TGTGCCAGCAGTTACGACAGGTTCCACACCCAGTTC. Translated: CASSYDRFHTQF.

J is TRBJ1-5 and V is TRBV19; 10 bases agree with TRBD1. The CDR3 is 14 residues long. CDR1 and CDR2 (germline): LNHDA, SQIVND (reference sequence). Losses at the gene ends were 6 bases for V and 5 bases for J; bases not matched to a gene: 4. CDR3 in DNA: TGTGCCAGTAGCGCCGGGACAGGGGATCAGCCCCAGCATTTT. Translated, it gives CASSAGTGDQPQHF.

The chain employs TRBV19 and TRBJ2-3; 7 positions agree with TRBD1. Germline lookup yields CDR1 LNHDA and CDR2 SQIVND (reference sequence). The CDR3 totals 15 residues. V dropped 1 base and J dropped 2; count of bases not matched to a gene: 3. CDR3 sequence: CASSIGGQVTDTQYF. The CDR3 bases are TGTGCCAGTAGTATAGGTGGACAGGTCACAGATACGCAGTATTTT.

CDR3 DNA sequence: TGTGCCAGCAGGTCCGGACTAGCGGGAGGGCTAGAGACCCAGTACTTC. This gives the protein CASRSGLAGGLETQYF. V and J are TRBV5-4 and TRBJ2-5; 15 bases match TRBD2. The CDR3 totals 16 residues. V lost 5 bases, J lost 4 bases, and 6 bases stayed unmatched. Per germline, CDR1 SGHNT and CDR2 YYREEE (reference sequence).

CDR3: CASSIRQGGYNEQFF. The CDR3 nucleotides read TGTGCCAGCAGCATAAGACAGGGGGGTTACAATGAGCAGTTCTTC. This chain connects TRBV7-9 to TRBJ2-1; 9 nucleotides line up with TRBD1. V lost 5 bases to trimming and J lost 4 bases; unmatched junction nucleotides: 6. This CDR3 is built from 15 residues. Germline V CDR1 and CDR2: SEHNR, FQNEAQ (reference sequence). The entire variable domain, with the rest obtained from reference TRBV7-9 and TRBJ2-1, is as follows: DTGVSQNPRHKITKRGQNVTFRCDPISEHNRLYWYRQTLGQGPEFLTYFQNEAQLEKSRLLSDRFSAERPKGSFSTLEIQRTEQGDSAMYLCASSIRQGGYNEQFFGPGTRLTVL.

This clone showed up just a few times. The V gene is TRBV5-6, the J gene TRBJ2-1; TRBD2 matches at 8 bases. The CDR3 totals 14 residues. The J segment lost 5 bases and the V segment lost 4 bases, leaving 5 bases of the junction unmatched. Germline V gene lookup returns CDR1 SGHDT and CDR2 YYEEEE. CDR3 region: CASSPLTSDNEQFF. The CDR3 nucleotides are TGTGCCAGCAGCCCGTTGACTAGCGACAATGAGCAGTTCTTC.

This clone was observed a handful of times. CDR3 amino acids: CAWRKGQGAYEQYF. CDR3 nucleotides: TGTGCCTGGAGGAAGGGACAGGGGGCCTACGAGCAGTACTTC. The V call is TRBV30, the J call TRBJ2-5; 11 bases fit TRBD1. The J call may be faulty, since TRBJ2-7 better matches the DNA end. The CDR3 consists of 14 residues. Germline CDR1 and CDR2: GTSNPN and SVGIG (reference sequence).

The chain is built from TRBV10-2 and TRBJ2-7; 7 nucleotides line up with TRBD2. Looked up from germline, CDR1 is WSHSY and CDR2 is SAAADI. The CDR3 is 15 amino acids. The V gene end was trimmed by 2 bases and the J gene end by 0 bases; junction bases not matched to a gene: 4. In DNA form, the CDR3 reads TGCGCCAGCAGTGAGCCAGGGACTAACTCCTACGAGCAGTACGTC. Residues: CASSEPGTNSYEQYV.

This clone came up once. The V gene is TRBV18, the J gene TRBJ1-1; D remains ambiguous. Germline values: CDR1 KGHSH, CDR2 LQKENI. The CDR3 totals 16 residues. Trimming shortened V by 4 bases and J by 0 bases, and 15 bases separated the two germline ends. CDR3 DNA sequence: TGTGCCAGCTCACTAGCCTCAATGGCGGTGAACACTGAAGCTTTCTTT. The encoded protein is CASSLASMAVNTEAFF.

This chain joins TRBV1 and TRBJ2-7; the table's TRBD2 call for D was not verified on the DNA. TRBV1 has pseudogene status. The CDR3 runs to 16 residues. The CDR3 sequence is CTSSQDMRETSYEQYV. The CDR3 nucleotides are TGCACCAGCAGCCAAGATATGCGGGAGACCTCCTACGAGCAGTACGTC.

This clone was seen a handful of times. The rearrangement uses TRBV7-9 and TRBJ2-1, with TRBD2 as a possible D gene (5 bases). CDR1 is SEHNR, CDR2 FQNEAQ, per germline (reference sequence). This CDR3 comprises 17 residues. Trimming took 4 bases from V and 6 from J, leaving 22 bases between them. The CDR3 loop reads CASSSTPGERVRNEQFF. The CDR3 region has the DNA TGTGCCAGCAGCTCAACCCCTGGCGAGAGGGTTCGCAATGAGCAGTTCTTC.

This clone was counted a few times. This chain uses TRBV19 with TRBJ1-5, with D perhaps matching TRBD1 (6 bases). CDR3 length equals 17 residues. V was pared by 3 bases and J by 2 bases, with 17 bases between. Germline V gene sequence: CDR1 LNHDA, CDR2 SQIVND (reference sequence). The CDR3 spells CASSIAGARLGNQPQHF. The CDR3 DNA sequence: TGTGCCAGTAGTATCGCGGGGGCGAGATTGGGCAATCAGCCCCAGCATTTT. Full variable domain (remainder filled in from reference TRBV19 and TRBJ1-5): DGGITQSPKYLFRKEGQNVTLSCEQNLNHDAMYWYRQDPGQGLRLIYYSQIVNDFQKGDIAEGYSVSREKKESFPLTVTSAQKNPTAFYLCASSIAGARLGNQPQHFGDGTRLSIL.

The rearrangement joins TRBV27 to TRBJ2-1, with 7 bases aligning to TRBD2. Trimming removed 5 bases from V and 0 bases from J; junction bases left unmatched: 7. Germline CDR1 is MNHEY and CDR2 is SMNVEV (reference sequence). CDR3 length: 16 residues. This CDR3 is CASSTSVFSSYNEQFF. DNA for the CDR3: TGTGCCAGCAGTACTAGCGTCTTTAGCTCCTACAATGAGCAGTTCTTC.

The V call is TRBV11-2, the J call TRBJ2-7; TRBD2 aligns across 11 bases. Germline V gene lookup returns CDR1 SGHAT and CDR2 FQNNGV. The CDR3 covers 15 residues. V was clipped by 5 bases and J by 0 bases; unmatched bases: 3. CDR3 sequence (DNA): TGTGCCAGCAGCCTAGCGGGAGGTCTCTCCTACGAGCAGTACGTC. Translating it yields CASSLAGGLSYEQYV.

The CDR3: CASSTRPGDQPQHF. For the CDR3, the DNA is TGTGCCAGTAGTACCCGACCCGGGGATCAGCCCCAGCATTTT. The genes are TRBV19 and TRBJ1-5; D ambiguous. CDR3 size: 14 residues. V was shortened by 4 bases and J by 5 bases, with 12 bases between the two germline ends. Germline V gene lookup returns CDR1 LNHDA and CDR2 SQIVND (reference sequence).

The chain links TRBV7-2 to TRBJ1-1; 10 bases map to TRBD1. CDR3 length: 14 amino acids. Germline V lookup: CDR1 SGHTA, CDR2 FQGNSA. V shed 5 bases, J shed 6 bases, and the junction held 6 bases outside the gene matches. The CDR3 loop is CASSAGQGMAEAFF. The CDR3 bases are TGTGCCAGCAGCGCGGGACAGGGGATGGCTGAAGCTTTCTTT.

The chain joins TRBV7-2 to TRBJ2-5, with TRBD2 as a possible D gene (6 bases). This CDR3 has 14 amino acids. Germline-derived CDR1 and CDR2 are SGHTA and FQGNSA. With 3 bases removed from V and 4 bases from J, the gap between germline ends came to 12 bases. The CDR3 reads CASSLERVGETQYF. CDR3 DNA: TGTGCCAGCAGCTTGGAGCGGGTGGGAGAGACCCAGTACTTC.

This clone was counted many times. V usage is TRBV29-1 and J usage is TRBJ1-1, with TRBD1 as a possible D gene (6 bases). Germline CDR1 and CDR2: SQVTM and ANQGSEA. Between the trimmed V and J ends, which lost 7 bases and 4 bases, there was a span of 16 bases. The CDR3 sequence is 13 residues long. The CDR3 loop reads CSALGQSGTEAFF. CDR3 bases: TGCAGCGCCCTGGGACAAAGCGGCACTGAAGCTTTCTTT.

This clone was counted only a few times. V gene TRBV7-9 combines with J gene TRBJ1-2, with D possibly being TRBD1 (6 bases). Trimming took 1 base from V and 7 from J, leaving 13 bases between them. Germline lookup yields CDR1 SEHNR and CDR2 FQNEAQ (reference sequence). The CDR3 extends over 14 amino acids. CDR3 residues: CASSLVSGVGGYTF. CDR3 sequence (DNA): TGTGCCAGCAGCTTAGTGTCAGGGGTCGGTGGCTACACCTTC.

V gene TRBV18 combines with J gene TRBJ2-3; 10 nucleotides agree with TRBD2. The germline V gene encodes CDR1 KGHSH and CDR2 LQKENI. The CDR3 has 19 residues. Germline trimming cut 2 bases from V and 1 base from J; bases unmatched to any gene: 12. The CDR3 sequence is CASSPTSGESPWGTDTQYF. The CDR3 coding sequence is TGTGCCAGCTCACCAACTAGCGGGGAGTCCCCATGGGGCACAGATACGCAGTATTTT. The full variable domain, completed using reference TRBV18 and TRBJ2-3, is NAGVMQNPRHLVRRRGQEARLRCSPMKGHSHVYWYRQLPEEGLKFMVYLQKENIIDESGMPKERFSAEFPKEGPSILRIQQVVRGDSAAYFCASSPTSGESPWGTDTQYFGPGTRLTVL.

The chain has TRBV30 and TRBJ2-3; possibly TRBD2 for D (6 bases). Between the trimmed V and J ends, which lost 2 bases and 5 bases, there was a span of 11 bases. The V gene's germline CDR1 is GTSNPN and CDR2 SVGIG (reference sequence). This CDR3 is built from 13 residues. The CDR3 protein is CAWSLGRGDTQYF. CDR3 bases: TGTGCCTGGAGTTTAGGGCGGGGAGATACGCAGTATTTT.

The V gene is TRBV11-3, the J gene TRBJ2-3, with D possibly matching TRBD1 (5 bases). The CDR3 contains 13 residues. V gave up 0 bases and J gave up 6 bases, with 7 bases separating them. Germline lookup yields CDR1 SGHNT and CDR2 YENEEA. The CDR3 is CASSLEGPDTQYF. The DNA of the CDR3 is TGTGCCAGCAGCTTAGAGGGGCCGGATACGCAGTATTTT.

V gene TRBV11-3 combines with J gene TRBJ1-1; D unresolved. V was shortened by 1 base and J by 6 bases, with 15 bases between the two germline ends. CDR1 is SGHNT and CDR2 is YENEEA in the germline V gene. The CDR3 spans 15 residues. The CDR3 DNA is TGTGCCAGCAGCTTAGTGTTTGCTAGTTTACCTGAAGCTTTCTTT. Amino acids: CASSLVFASLPEAFF. Based on the CDR3 plus reference TRBV11-3 and TRBJ1-1, the full variable domain is EAGVVQSPRYKIIEKKQPVAFWCNPISGHNTLYWYLQNLGQGPELLIRYENEEAVDDSQLPKDRFSAERLKGVDSTLKIQPAELGDSAVYLCASSLVFASLPEAFFGQGTRLTVV.

The table lists this clone with a few counts. V is TRBV4-1 and J is TRBJ1-1; D is unclear. Germline V gene lookup returns CDR1 MGHRA and CDR2 YSYEKL. V was shortened by 0 bases and J by 4 bases, with 15 bases between the two germline ends. The CDR3 has 16 amino acids. The CDR3 loop reads CASSQEGRPDRTEAFF. DNA for the CDR3: TGCGCCAGCAGCCAAGAGGGCAGGCCTGATCGCACTGAAGCTTTCTTT.

The gene calls are TRBV5-1 and TRBJ1-1; 8 bases are shared with TRBD1. Per germline, CDR1 SGHRS and CDR2 YFSETQ. Trimming cost V 4 bases and J 11 bases; bases outside gene matches: 10. The length of the CDR3 is 13 residues. The CDR3 sequence: CASSPGDRQVAFF. CDR3 coding DNA: TGCGCCAGCAGCCCCGGGGACAGGCAAGTCGCTTTCTTT.